One sample yielded the 14 T cell receptor beta chains listed below, sequenced in a study of OX40 agonist ivuxolimab in advanced cancers. Method: immunoSEQ multiplex PCR; TCRdb's copy keeps in-frame clones and lacks some. The data contain approximately 58,000 clones, around 90% of them seen just once; the ten biggest clones take up about 13%. The sequencing here drew on CD4+ or CD8+ T cells sorted from blood, taken in a trial of the OX40 agonist ivuxolimab. These receptors all stem from an adult with an advanced solid tumor such as melanoma, head and neck, liver or kidney cancer.

This chain uses TRBV29-1 with TRBJ2-7; D possibly corresponds to TRBD1 (5 bases). Germline V lookup: CDR1 SQVTM, CDR2 ANQGSEA. The V and J ends lost 5 bases and 3 bases respectively, with 11 bases between them. The CDR3 contains 12 residues. Here the CDR3 reads CSVTDTYYEQYF. CDR3 sequence (DNA): TGCAGCGTTACGGACACCTACTACGAGCAGTACTTC.

The chain recombines TRBV4-1 with TRBJ2-6; no clear D. Looked up from germline, CDR1 is MGHRA and CDR2 is YSYEKL. There are 13 residues in the CDR3. V was cut by 8 bases and J by 1 base, with 6 bases left in between. CDR3 DNA: TGCGCCAGCGGTGCGTCTGGGGCCAACGTCCTGACTTTC. Translating it yields CASGASGANVLTF.

The gene calls are TRBV7-9 and TRBJ2-3; TRBD1 agrees at 7 bases. V gave up 5 bases and J gave up 6 bases; unmatched junction bases: 11. This CDR3 is built from 15 residues. Germline CDR1 is SEHNR and CDR2 is FQNEAQ (reference sequence). For the CDR3, the DNA is TGTGCCAGCAGCGCGAAACCGATCAGGGGGGATACGCAGTATTTT. This translates into CASSAKPIRGDTQYF.

V gene TRBV5-6 combines with J gene TRBJ1-2, with 8 bases aligning to TRBD1. From germline, CDR1 is SGHDT and CDR2 YYEEEE. This CDR3 region has 13 residues. Trimming at V came to 4 bases and at J to 8 bases, leaving 7 bases not matched to a gene. The CDR3 reads CASSVGQGAGYTF. The DNA for the CDR3 is TGTGCCAGCAGCGTAGGACAGGGAGCAGGCTACACCTTC.

The J gene is TRBJ1-1, the V gene TRBV21-1. TRBV21-1 is deemed a pseudogene. The CDR3 contains 15 residues. In nucleotides, the CDR3 is TGTGCCAGCAGCAAAGCCCGGGGGGGCGCCGCTGAAGCTTTCTTT. Its protein is CASSKARGGAAEAFF.

The CDR3 protein is CASSSRGDGNTGELFF. In DNA, the CDR3 is TGTGCCAGCAGCTCGAGGGGGGATGGGAACACCGGGGAGCTGTTTTTT. The V gene is TRBV5-4, the J gene TRBJ2-2; D may match TRBD1 or TRBD2 (6 bases each). From germline, CDR1 is SGHNT and CDR2 YYREEE (reference sequence). Between the trimmed V and J ends, which lost 3 bases and 1 base, there was a span of 13 bases. The CDR3 has 16 residues.

The V gene is TRBV6-5, the J gene TRBJ2-5, with 9 bases that match TRBD2. CDR1 MNHEY and CDR2 SVGAGI come from the germline V gene. The J segment lost 2 bases and the V segment lost 0 bases, leaving 1 base of the junction unmatched. The CDR3 runs 15 residues. CDR3 region: CASSYSLAGQETQYF. CDR3 DNA: TGTGCCAGCAGTTACTCCCTAGCGGGGCAAGAGACCCAGTACTTC.

The chain recombines TRBV28 with TRBJ2-7, with D possibly TRBD1 on 6 matching bases. This CDR3 is built from 16 residues. The ends were cut back, 1 base at V and 9 bases at J, with 22 bases in the middle. CDR1 MDHEN and CDR2 SYDVKM come from the germline V gene. The chain's CDR3 is CASSLFVVGAGWRQYF. The CDR3 DNA reads TGTGCCAGCAGTTTATTCGTAGTGGGGGCCGGGTGGAGGCAGTACTTC.

The gene calls are TRBV7-9 and TRBJ1-2, with TRBD1 matching 8 bases. This CDR3 has 12 amino acids. Germline loops: CDR1 SEHNR, CDR2 FQNEAQ (reference sequence). V was clipped by 5 bases and J by 7 bases; unmatched bases: 3. CDR3 sequence reads: CASSTQGGGYTF. The CDR3, as DNA: TGTGCCAGCAGCACACAGGGGGGTGGCTACACCTTC.

The chain combines TRBV27 with TRBJ2-7, with 8 bases aligning to TRBD2. CDR1 MNHEY and CDR2 SMNVEV come from the germline V gene (reference sequence). The CDR3 contains 18 residues. V lost 3 bases, J lost 4 bases, and 17 bases stayed unmatched. CDR3 amino acids: CASSLSYVTGTRGYEQYF. CDR3 nucleotide sequence: TGTGCCAGCAGTTTGTCCTACGTTACAGGGACTAGAGGATACGAGCAGTACTTC.

This chain uses TRBV10-3 with TRBJ2-5, with 9 positions matching TRBD1. This CDR3 is built from 15 residues. Germline values: CDR1 ENHRY, CDR2 SYGVKD. V gave up 6 bases and J gave up 2 bases; unmatched junction bases: 7. Here the CDR3 DNA reads TGTGCCATCAGCGTCCGGGACAGGGTTCAAGAGACCCAGTACTTC. Translating gives CAISVRDRVQETQYF.

The sample holds one count of this clone. The chain is built from TRBV6-5 and TRBJ1-2; maybe TRBD1 (6 bases). This CDR3 is built from 13 residues. CDR1 is MNHEY and CDR2 is SVGAGI in the germline V gene. The V end was cut by 6 bases, the J end by 4 bases, with 12 bases between. The CDR3 loop is CASRKTGPYGYTF. CDR3 sequence (DNA): TGTGCCAGCAGAAAGACAGGTCCCTATGGCTACACCTTC.

The J gene is TRBJ2-5, the V gene TRBV14, with D perhaps matching TRBD2 (5 bases). Germline V gene sequence: CDR1 SGHDN, CDR2 FVKESK. Trimming shortened V by 1 base and J by 7 bases, and 16 bases separated the two germline ends. CDR3 size: 15 residues. The DNA for the CDR3 is TGTGCCAGCAGCCAAGGTCCTAGCCCCCTCGGGACCCAGTACTTC. Translated, it gives CASSQGPSPLGTQYF.

The gene calls are TRBV10-2 and TRBJ2-1; D remains ambiguous. Looked up from germline, CDR1 is WSHSY and CDR2 is SAAADI. Trimming left V 3 bases short and J 0 bases short, with 12 bases between. This CDR3 contains 16 residues. The CDR3 spells CASSDVSSSSYNEQFF. The CDR3 coding sequence is TGCGCCAGCAGTGACGTTAGTTCGAGCTCCTACAATGAGCAGTTCTTC.